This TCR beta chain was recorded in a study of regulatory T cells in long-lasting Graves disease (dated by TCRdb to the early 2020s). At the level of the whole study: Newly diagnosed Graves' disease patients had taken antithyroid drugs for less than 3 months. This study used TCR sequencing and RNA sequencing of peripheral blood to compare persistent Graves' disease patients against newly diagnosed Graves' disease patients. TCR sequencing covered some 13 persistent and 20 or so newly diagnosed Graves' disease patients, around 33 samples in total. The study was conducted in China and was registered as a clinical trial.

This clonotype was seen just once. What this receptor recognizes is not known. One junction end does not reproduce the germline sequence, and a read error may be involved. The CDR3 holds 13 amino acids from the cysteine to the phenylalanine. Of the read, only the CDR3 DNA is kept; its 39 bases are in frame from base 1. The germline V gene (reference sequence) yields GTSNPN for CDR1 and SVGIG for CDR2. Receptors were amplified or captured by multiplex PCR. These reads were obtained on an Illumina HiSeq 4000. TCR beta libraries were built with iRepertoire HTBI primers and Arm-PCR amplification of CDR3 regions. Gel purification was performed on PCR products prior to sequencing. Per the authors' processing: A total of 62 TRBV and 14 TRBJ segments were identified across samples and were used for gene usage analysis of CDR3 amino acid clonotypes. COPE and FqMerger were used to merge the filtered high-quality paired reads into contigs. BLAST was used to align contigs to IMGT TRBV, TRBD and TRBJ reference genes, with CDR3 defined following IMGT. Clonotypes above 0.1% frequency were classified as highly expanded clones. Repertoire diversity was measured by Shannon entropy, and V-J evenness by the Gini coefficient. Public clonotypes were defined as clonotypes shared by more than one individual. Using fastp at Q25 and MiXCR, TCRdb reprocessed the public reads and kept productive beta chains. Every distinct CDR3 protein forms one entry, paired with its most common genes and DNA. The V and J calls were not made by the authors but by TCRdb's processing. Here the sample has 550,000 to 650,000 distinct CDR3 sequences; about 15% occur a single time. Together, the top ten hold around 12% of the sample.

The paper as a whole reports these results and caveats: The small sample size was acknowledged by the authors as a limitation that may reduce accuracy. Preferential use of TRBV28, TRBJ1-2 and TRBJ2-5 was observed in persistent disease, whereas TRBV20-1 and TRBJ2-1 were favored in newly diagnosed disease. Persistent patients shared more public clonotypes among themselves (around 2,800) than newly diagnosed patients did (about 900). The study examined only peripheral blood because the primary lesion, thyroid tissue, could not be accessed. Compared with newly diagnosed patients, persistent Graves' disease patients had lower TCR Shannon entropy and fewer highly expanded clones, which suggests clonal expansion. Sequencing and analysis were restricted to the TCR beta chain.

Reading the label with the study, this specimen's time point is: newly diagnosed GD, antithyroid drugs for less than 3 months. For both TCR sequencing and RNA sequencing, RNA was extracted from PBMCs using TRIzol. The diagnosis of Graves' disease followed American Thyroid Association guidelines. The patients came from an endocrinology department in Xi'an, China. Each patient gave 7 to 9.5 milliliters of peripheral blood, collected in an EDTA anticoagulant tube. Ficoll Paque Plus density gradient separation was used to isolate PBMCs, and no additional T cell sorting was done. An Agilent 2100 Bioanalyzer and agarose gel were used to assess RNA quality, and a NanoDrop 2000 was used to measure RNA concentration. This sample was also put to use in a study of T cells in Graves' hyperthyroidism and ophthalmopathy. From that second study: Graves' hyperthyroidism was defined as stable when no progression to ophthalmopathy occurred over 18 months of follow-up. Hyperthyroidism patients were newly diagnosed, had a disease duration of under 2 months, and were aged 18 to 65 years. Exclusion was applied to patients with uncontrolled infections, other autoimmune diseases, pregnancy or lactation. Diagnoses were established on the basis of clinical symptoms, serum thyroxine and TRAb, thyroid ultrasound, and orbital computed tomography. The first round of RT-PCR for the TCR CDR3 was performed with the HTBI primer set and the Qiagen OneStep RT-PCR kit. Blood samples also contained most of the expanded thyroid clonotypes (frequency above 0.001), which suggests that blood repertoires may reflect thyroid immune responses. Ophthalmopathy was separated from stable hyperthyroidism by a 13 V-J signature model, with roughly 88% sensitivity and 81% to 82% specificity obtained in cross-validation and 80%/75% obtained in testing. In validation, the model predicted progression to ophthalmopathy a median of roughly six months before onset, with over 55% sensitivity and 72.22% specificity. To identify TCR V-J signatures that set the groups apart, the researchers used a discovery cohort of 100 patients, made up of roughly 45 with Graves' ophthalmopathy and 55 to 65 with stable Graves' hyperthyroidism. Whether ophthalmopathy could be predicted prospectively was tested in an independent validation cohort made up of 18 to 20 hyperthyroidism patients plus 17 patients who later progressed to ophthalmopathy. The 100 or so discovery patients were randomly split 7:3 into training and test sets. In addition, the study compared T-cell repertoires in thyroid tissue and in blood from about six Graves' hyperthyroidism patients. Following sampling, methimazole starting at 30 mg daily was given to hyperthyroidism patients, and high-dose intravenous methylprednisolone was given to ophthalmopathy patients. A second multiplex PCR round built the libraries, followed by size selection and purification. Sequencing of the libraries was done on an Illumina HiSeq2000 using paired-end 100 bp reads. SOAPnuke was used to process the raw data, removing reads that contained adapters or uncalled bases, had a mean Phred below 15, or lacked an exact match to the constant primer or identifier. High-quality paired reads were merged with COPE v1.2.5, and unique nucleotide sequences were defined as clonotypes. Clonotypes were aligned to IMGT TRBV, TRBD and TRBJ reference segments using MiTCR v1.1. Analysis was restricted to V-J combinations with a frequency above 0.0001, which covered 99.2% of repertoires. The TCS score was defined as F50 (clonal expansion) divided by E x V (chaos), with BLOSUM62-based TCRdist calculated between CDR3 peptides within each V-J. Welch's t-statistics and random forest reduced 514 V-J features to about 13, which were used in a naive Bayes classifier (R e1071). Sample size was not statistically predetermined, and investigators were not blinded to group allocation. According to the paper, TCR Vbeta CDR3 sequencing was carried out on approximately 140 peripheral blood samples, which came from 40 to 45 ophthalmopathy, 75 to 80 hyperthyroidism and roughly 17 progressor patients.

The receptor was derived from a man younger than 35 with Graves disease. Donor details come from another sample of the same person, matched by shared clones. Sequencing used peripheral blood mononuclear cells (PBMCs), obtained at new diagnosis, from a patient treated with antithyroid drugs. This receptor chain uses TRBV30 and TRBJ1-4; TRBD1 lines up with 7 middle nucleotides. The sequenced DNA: TGTGCCTGGAGTGTAAGGGGAGGGGGCGCCCGCCTTTTT. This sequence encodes CAWSVRGGGARLF.